The entry below describes one T cell receptor (beta chain). Original processing notes: Amplification from reference gene primers served as the basis for estimated nucleated cell counts. Produced via immunoSEQ multiplex PCR; TCRdb's table is partial and in-frame only. That table furnishes V, J and clone size, whereas the DNA furnished D and trimming. The table shows fewer than 250,000 clones, with approximately 88% occurring only once. This sample was included in a study of blood T cell repertoires in COVID-19. Study in general: Spain, Italy and the United States supplied samples that represented acute and convalescent COVID-19. Sample material is recorded as cDNA or gDNA derived from T cells, B-cell-depleted T cells, or PBMCs.

Trimming took off 2 bases at V and 5 bases at J, with 16 bases between the two ends. The CDR3 is 15 amino acids. Per the germline V gene, CDR1 is SGHRS and CDR2 is YFSETQ. The sequenced sample consisted of peripheral blood. This sequence joins TRBV5-1 and TRBJ2-5; tentatively, D is TRBD2 (6 bases). This clonotype originated in a man in his sixties who had recovered from COVID-19. In DNA, the CDR3 is TGCGCCAGCAGCTTCAATGCACGGAGGGGCGAGACCCAGTACTTC. Protein sequence: CASSFNARRGETQYF.